This T cell receptor (beta chain) derives from a study of T cells in Graves' hyperthyroidism and ophthalmopathy. Study-wide findings and caveats: Most expanded thyroid clonotypes above 0.001 also appeared in blood. Separating ophthalmopathy from stable hyperthyroidism was achieved by a 13 V-J model.

Thyroid ultrasound and orbital computed tomography, with clinical symptoms and serum thyroxine and TRAb, informed diagnoses. The CDR3 has 12 residues. V gave up 5 bases and J gave up 7 bases, with 11 bases separating them. Germline V gives CDR1 SEHNR, CDR2 FQNEAQ (reference sequence). RNA transcripts were the template for amplifying TCR beta CDR3 regions. A set of HTBI primers served as the primers for a first-round RT-PCR of the TCR CDR3. TCRdb itself ran the multiplex PCR reads through MiXCR, one entry per CDR3 protein. The sample yields roughly 280,000 distinct CDR3 sequences, about a sixth seen once. This clonotype came up many times. Its target is unknown.

Sequencing was carried out using blood. The origin of this receptor is a woman between 55 and 75 years old with Graves' ophthalmopathy. This sequence joins TRBV7-9 and TRBJ1-1, with a tentative D call TRBD1 (5 bases). CDR3 nucleotides: TGTGCCAGCAGCGTGGGACCGAATGAAGCTTTCTTT. Its protein product is CASSVGPNEAFF. The variable domain in full, completed from reference TRBV7-9 and TRBJ1-1, reads DTGVSQNPRHKITKRGQNVTFRCDPISEHNRLYWYRQTLGQGPEFLTYFQNEAQLEKSRLLSDRFSAERPKGSFSTLEIQRTEQGDSAMYLCASSVGPNEAFFGQGTRLTVV.